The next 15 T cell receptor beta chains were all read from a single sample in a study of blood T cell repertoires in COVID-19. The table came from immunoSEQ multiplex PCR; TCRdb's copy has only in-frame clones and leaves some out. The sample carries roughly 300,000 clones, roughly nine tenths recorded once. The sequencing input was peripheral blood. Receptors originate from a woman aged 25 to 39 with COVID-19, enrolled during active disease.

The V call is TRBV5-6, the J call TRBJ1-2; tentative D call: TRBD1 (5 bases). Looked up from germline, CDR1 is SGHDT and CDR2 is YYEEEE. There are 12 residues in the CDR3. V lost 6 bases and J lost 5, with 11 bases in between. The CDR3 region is CASKGREYGYTF. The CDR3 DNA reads TGTGCCAGCAAGGGCAGGGAATATGGCTACACCTTC. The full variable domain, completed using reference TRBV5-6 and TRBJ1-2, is DAGVTQSPTHLIKTRGQQVTLRCSPKSGHDTVSWYQQALGQGPQFIFQYYEEEERQRGNFPDRFSGHQFPNYSSELNVNALLLGDSALYLCASKGREYGYTFGSGTRLTVV.

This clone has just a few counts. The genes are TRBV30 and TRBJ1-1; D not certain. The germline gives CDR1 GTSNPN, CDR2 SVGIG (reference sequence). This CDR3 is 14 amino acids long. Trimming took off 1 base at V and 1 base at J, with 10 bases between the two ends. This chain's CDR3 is CAWSEGVQNTEAFF. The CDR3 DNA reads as TGTGCCTGGAGTGAGGGAGTACAGAACACTGAAGCTTTCTTT.

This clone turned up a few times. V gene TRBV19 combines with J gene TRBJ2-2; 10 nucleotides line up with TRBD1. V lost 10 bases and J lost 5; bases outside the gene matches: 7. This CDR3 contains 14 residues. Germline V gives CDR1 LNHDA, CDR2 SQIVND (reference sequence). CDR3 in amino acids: CATKDRGRTGELFF. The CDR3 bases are TGTGCCACAAAGGACAGGGGGAGAACCGGGGAGCTGTTTTTT.

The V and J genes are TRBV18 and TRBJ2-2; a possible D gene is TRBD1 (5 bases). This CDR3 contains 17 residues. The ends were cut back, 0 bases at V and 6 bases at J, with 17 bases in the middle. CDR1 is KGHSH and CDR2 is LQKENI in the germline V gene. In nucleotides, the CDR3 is TGTGCCAGCTCACCACCGAATGGGCCAGGGTCGTCCGGGGAGCTGTTTTTT. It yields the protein CASSPPNGPGSSGELFF.

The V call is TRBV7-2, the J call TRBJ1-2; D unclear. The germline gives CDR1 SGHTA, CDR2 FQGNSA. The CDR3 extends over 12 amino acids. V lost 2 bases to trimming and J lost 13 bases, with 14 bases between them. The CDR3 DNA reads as TGTGCCAGCAGCTTACCTGTGCCGGGAATCACCTTC. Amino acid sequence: CASSLPVPGITF. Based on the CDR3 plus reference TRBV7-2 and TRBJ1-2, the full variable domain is GAGVSQSPSNKVTEKGKDVELRCDPISGHTALYWYRQSLGQGLEFLIYFQGNSAPDKSGLPSDRFSAERTGGSVSTLTIQRTQQEDSAVYLCASSLPVPGITFGSGTRLTVV.

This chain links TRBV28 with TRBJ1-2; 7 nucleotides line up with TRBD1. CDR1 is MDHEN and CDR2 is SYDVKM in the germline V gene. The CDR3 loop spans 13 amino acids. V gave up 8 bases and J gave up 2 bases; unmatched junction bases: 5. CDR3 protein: CASGRGQNYGYTF. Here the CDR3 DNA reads TGTGCCAGCGGCCGGGGACAGAACTATGGCTACACCTTC.

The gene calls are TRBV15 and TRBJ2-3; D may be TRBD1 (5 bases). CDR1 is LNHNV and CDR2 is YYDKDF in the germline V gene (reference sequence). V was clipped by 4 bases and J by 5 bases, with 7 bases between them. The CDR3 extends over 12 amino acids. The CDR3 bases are TGTGCCACCAGCAAGGGGATAGATACGCAGTATTTT. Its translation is CATSKGIDTQYF.

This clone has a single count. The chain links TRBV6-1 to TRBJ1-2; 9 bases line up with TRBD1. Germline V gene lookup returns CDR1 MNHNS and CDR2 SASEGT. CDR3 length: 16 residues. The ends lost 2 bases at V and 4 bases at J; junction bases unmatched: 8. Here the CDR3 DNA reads TGTGCCAGCAGTGAATTGGTAAAGGACAGGGGCTATGGCTACACCTTC. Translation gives CASSELVKDRGYGYTF.

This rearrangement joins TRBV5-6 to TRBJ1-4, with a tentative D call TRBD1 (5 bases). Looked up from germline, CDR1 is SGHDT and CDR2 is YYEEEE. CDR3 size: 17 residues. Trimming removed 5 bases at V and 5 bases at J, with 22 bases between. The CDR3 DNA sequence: TGTGCCAGCAGAGGGGTCCTCGCAACGGACGCCAATGAAAAACTGTTTTTT. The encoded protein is CASRGVLATDANEKLFF.

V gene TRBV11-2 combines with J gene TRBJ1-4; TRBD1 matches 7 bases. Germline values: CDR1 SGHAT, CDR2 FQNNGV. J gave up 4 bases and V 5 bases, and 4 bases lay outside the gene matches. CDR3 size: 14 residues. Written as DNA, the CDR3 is TGTGCCAGCAGCGCCACAGGGGTTAATGAAAAACTGTTTTTT. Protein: CASSATGVNEKLFF.

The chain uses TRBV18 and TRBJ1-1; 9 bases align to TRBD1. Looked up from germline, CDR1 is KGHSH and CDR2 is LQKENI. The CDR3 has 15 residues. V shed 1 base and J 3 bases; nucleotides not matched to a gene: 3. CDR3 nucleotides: TGTGCCAGCTCACCACGTACAGGGGGCTACACTGAAGCTTTCTTT. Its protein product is CASSPRTGGYTEAFF.

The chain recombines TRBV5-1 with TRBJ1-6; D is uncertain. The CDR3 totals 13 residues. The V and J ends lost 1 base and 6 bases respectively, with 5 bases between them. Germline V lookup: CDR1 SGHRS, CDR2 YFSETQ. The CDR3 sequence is CASSLSVNSPLHF. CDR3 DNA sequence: TGCGCCAGCAGCTTGTCGGTTAATTCACCCCTCCACTTT.

CDR3 sequence: CASSDWGGENGYTF. CDR3 sequence (DNA): TGTGCCAGCAGTGACTGGGGGGGCGAAAATGGCTACACCTTC. V is TRBV25-1 and J is TRBJ1-2, with a tentative D call TRBD1 (6 bases). V was trimmed by 3 bases and J by 6 bases, leaving 14 bases between them. Germline CDR1 reads MGHDK; CDR2 reads SYGVNS. The CDR3 is 14 amino acids.

The CDR3 here is CASRRGPNTEAFF. The DNA for the CDR3 is TGCGCCAGCCGGAGAGGTCCGAACACTGAAGCTTTCTTT. The chain joins TRBV5-1 to TRBJ1-1; D unresolved. This CDR3 is 13 amino acids long. Trimming pared 7 bases from V and 1 base from J, leaving 11 bases between. Germline CDR1 is SGHRS and CDR2 is YFSETQ.

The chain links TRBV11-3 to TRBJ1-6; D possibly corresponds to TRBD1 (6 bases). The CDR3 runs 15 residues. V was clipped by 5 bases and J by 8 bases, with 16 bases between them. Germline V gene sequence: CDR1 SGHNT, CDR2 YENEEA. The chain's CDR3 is CASSERGGAYSPLHF. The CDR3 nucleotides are TGTGCCAGCAGCGAAAGGGGGGGGGCCTATTCACCCCTCCACTTT.